These 17 T cell receptor beta chains were all obtained from the same sample, sequenced in a study of shared clonotypes between healthy human individuals. Using immunoSEQ multiplex PCR, the repertoire was profiled, and TCRdb retains in-frame clones only, with some absent. This sample has about 1,500,000 clones, with around 95% found just once. Sequencing was done on a sample of naive CD4+ T cells sorted from blood. Specified subset: CD45RA+ positively selected. These receptors originate from a man under 40 in good health.

This clone was detected only once. The chain links TRBV5-4 to TRBJ2-1; 7 bases line up with TRBD2. The CDR3 totals 18 residues. CDR1 SGHNT and CDR2 YYREEE come from the germline V gene (reference sequence). The trim removed 3 bases at V and 0 bases at J, leaving 12 bases unmatched. The chain's CDR3 is CASSSSLTSRSSYNEQFF. The CDR3 DNA reads TGTGCCAGCAGCTCCTCCCTGACTAGCCGGAGCTCCTACAATGAGCAGTTCTTC.

The rearrangement uses TRBV7-6 and TRBJ2-6; D possibly matches TRBD1 or TRBD2 (5 bases each). The CDR3 loop spans 18 amino acids. From germline, CDR1 is SGHVS and CDR2 FNYEAQ. V lost 3 bases to trimming and J lost 0 bases, with 15 bases between them. CDR3 loop: CASSLARKGTSGANVLTF. In nucleotides, the CDR3 is TGTGCCAGCAGCTTGGCAAGAAAAGGGACCTCTGGGGCCAACGTCCTGACTTTC.

This chain connects TRBV30 to TRBJ1-5; 8 positions agree with TRBD1. The CDR3 extends over 14 amino acids. Unmatched junction bases numbered 5, after V lost 2 bases and J lost 5 bases. CDR1 is GTSNPN, CDR2 SVGIG, per germline (reference sequence). The CDR3 protein is CAWSTAGGYQPQHF. The CDR3, as DNA: TGTGCCTGGAGTACGGCAGGGGGCTATCAGCCCCAGCATTTT.

The V gene is TRBV20-1, the J gene TRBJ1-1; no definite D call. Trimming cost V 6 bases and J 3 bases, with 8 bases left between them. The CDR3 runs 11 residues. Germline assignment: CDR1 DFQATT and CDR2 SNEGSKA (reference sequence). The CDR3 reads CSASTDTEAFF. In DNA, the CDR3 is TGCAGTGCCAGTACGGACACTGAAGCTTTCTTT.

V and J are TRBV6-1 and TRBJ1-5; D perhaps matches TRBD1 (5 bases). V dropped 1 base and J dropped 11 bases, with 15 bases sitting between them. The CDR3 sequence is 14 residues long. From germline, CDR1 is MNHNS and CDR2 SASEGT. CDR3 DNA sequence: TGTGCCAGCAGTGAAGTAGCAGGGAGGTCAGCCCAGCATTTT. Translating gives CASSEVAGRSAQHF.

The chain employs TRBV9 and TRBJ2-2; TRBD2 aligns across 9 bases. CDR3 length: 17 residues. Trimming took 1 base from V and 0 from J; bases not matched to a gene: 4. Germline V gene data show CDR1 as SGDLS and CDR2 as YYNGEE. This chain's CDR3 is CASSVSGGRANTGELFF. As DNA, the CDR3 is TGTGCCAGCAGCGTATCCGGCGGGAGGGCGAACACCGGGGAGCTGTTTTTT.

The rearrangement joins TRBV7-8 to TRBJ2-2, with 7 bases identical to TRBD1. V shed 6 bases, J shed 2 bases, and the junction held 9 bases outside the gene matches. The CDR3 has 16 residues. Germline V gene lookup returns CDR1 SGHVS and CDR2 FQNEAQ. The CDR3 DNA sequence: TGTGCCAGCAGACGACAGGGCCGATTAAACACCGGGGAGCTGTTTTTT. It specifies CASRRQGRLNTGELFF.

This clone occurred once. This chain joins TRBV4-2 and TRBJ2-1; 7 bases match TRBD2. The V segment lost 4 bases and the J segment 4 bases; nucleotides outside the gene matches: 13. The germline gives CDR1 LGHNA, CDR2 YNFKEQ. The CDR3 extends over 17 amino acids. This chain's CDR3 is CASSPRRASGLYNEQFF. CDR3 coding DNA: TGTGCCAGCAGCCCACGGAGGGCTAGCGGTTTGTACAATGAGCAGTTCTTC.

The chain has TRBV4-3 and TRBJ2-3; 11 nucleotides agree with TRBD2. CDR1 is LGHNA and CDR2 is YSLEER in the germline V gene. V lost 0 bases and J lost 6; bases outside the gene matches: 11. The CDR3 runs 18 residues. In nucleotides, the CDR3 is TGCGCCAGCAGCCAAGATAAGGCTAGCGGGGGGATGAGGGATACGCAGTATTTT. Its protein product is CASSQDKASGGMRDTQYF.

The chain links TRBV9 to TRBJ1-4; D is unclear. Germline CDR1 reads SGDLS; CDR2 reads YYNGEE. Trimming stripped 3 bases from V and 12 bases from J, with 15 bases between. The CDR3 extends over 13 amino acids. The CDR3 DNA reads TGTGCCAGCAGCGGATCAGTGTCAGGAGAACTGTTTTTT. Its translation: CASSGSVSGELFF.

The V and J genes are TRBV7-9 and TRBJ1-2; 11 nucleotides align to TRBD1. This CDR3 is built from 15 residues. The germline CDR1 and CDR2 sequences are SEHNR and FQNEAQ (reference sequence). With 4 bases clipped from V and 4 bases from J, the junction kept 5 bases outside the gene matches. CDR3 sequence (DNA): TGTGCCAGCAGCTATGGACAGGGGGCCGTCTATGGCTACACCTTC. This encodes CASSYGQGAVYGYTF.

The chain combines TRBV7-8 with TRBJ1-3; weak D call: TRBD1 (6 bases). Per germline, CDR1 SGHVS and CDR2 FQNEAQ. V shed 0 bases and J shed 1 base, with 13 bases lying between them. The CDR3 sequence is 17 residues long. The CDR3 loop reads CASSLARGQLSGNTIYF. CDR3 in DNA: TGTGCCAGCAGCTTAGCCCGGGGGCAGCTGTCTGGAAACACCATATATTTT.

The rearrangement joins TRBV28 to TRBJ1-3; the D gene is possibly TRBD1 (5 bases). Looked up from germline, CDR1 is MDHEN and CDR2 is SYDVKM. Trimming pared 10 bases from V and 0 bases from J, leaving 10 bases between. The CDR3 is made up of 13 amino acids. The CDR3 spells CAKEGCSGNTIYF. The CDR3 DNA reads as TGTGCCAAAGAGGGGTGCTCTGGAAACACCATATATTTT.

This chain links TRBV2 with TRBJ1-6, with D tentatively TRBD1 (5 bases). V lost 5 bases and J lost 10, with 12 bases in between. Germline V gives CDR1 SNHLY, CDR2 FYNNEI. The CDR3 is 13 residues long. The CDR3 loop is CASSLDTGSPLHF. CDR3 nucleotides: TGTGCCAGCAGTCTGGACACCGGATCACCCCTCCACTTT.

The chain employs TRBV5-1 and TRBJ1-3; TRBD1 agrees at 9 bases. The germline CDR1 and CDR2 sequences are SGHRS and YFSETQ. The CDR3 runs 17 residues. Germline trimming cut 4 bases from V and 0 bases from J; bases unmatched to any gene: 8. CDR3 sequence (DNA): TGCGCCAGCAGCCCCGGGACAGGGCCCCGCTCTGGAAACACCATATATTTT. It encodes CASSPGTGPRSGNTIYF.

The chain carries TRBV18 and TRBJ2-1; D gene ambiguous. Trimming left V 4 bases short and J 3 bases short, with 16 bases between. The CDR3 runs to 16 residues. Germline lookup yields CDR1 KGHSH and CDR2 LQKENI. The CDR3, as DNA: TGTGCCAGCTCACTTAAAGACGGCGGAAACTACAATGAGCAGTTCTTC. This encodes CASSLKDGGNYNEQFF.

The V gene is TRBV7-3, the J gene TRBJ2-5, with unresolved D. The CDR3 spans 12 residues. The V end was cut by 5 bases, the J end by 12 bases, with 16 bases between. The V gene's germline CDR1 is SGHTA and CDR2 FQGTGA. This CDR3 is CASSPRGGPEYF. CDR3 bases: TGTGCCAGCAGCCCCCGTGGCGGACCTGAGTACTTC. The full variable domain, rest sourced from reference TRBV7-3 and TRBJ2-5, is GAGVSQTPSNKVTEKGKYVELRCDPISGHTALYWYRQSLGQGPEFLIYFQGTGAADDSGLPNDRFFAVRPEGSVSTLKIQRTERGDSAVYLCASSPRGGPEYFGPGTRLLVL.